This TCR beta chain originates from a study of cytomegalovirus exposure and HLA in healthy donors. Study conclusions and caveats: High sensitivity and specificity were reportedly achieved when the classifier diagnosed cytomegalovirus status.

The CDR3 spans 12 residues. Germline V gives CDR1 MGHRA, CDR2 YSYEKL. Trimming cost V 4 bases and J 5 bases, with 7 bases left between them. A word on this clone: The antigen is not known.

The PCR was carried out with 60 Vbeta primers and 13 Jbeta primers. This table comes from immunoSEQ multiplex PCR, and its TCRdb copy is limited to in-frame clones, with some not included. The sample records roughly 130,000 clones, about three quarters being singletons. The genes are TRBV4-1 and TRBJ2-3, with D possibly TRBD2 on 5 matching bases. The TCR was taken from a male donor in good health and CMV-seropositive. The sequenced sample consisted of PBMCs. The CDR3 sequence is CASSPLGDTQYF. CDR3 DNA sequence: TGCGCCAGCAGCCCACTAGGAGATACGCAGTATTTT.